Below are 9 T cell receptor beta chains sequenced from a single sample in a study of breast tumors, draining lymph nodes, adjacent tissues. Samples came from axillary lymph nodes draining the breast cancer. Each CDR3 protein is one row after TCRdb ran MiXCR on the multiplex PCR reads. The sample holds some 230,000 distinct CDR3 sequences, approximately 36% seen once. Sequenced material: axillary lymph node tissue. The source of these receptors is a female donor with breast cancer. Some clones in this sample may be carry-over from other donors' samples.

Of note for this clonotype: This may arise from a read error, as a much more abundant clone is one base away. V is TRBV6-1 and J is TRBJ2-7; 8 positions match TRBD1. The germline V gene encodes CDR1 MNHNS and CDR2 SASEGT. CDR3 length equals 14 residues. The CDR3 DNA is TGTGCCGGCAGTATATGGACAGGGTCCTACGAGCAGTACTTC. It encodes CAGSIWTGSYEQYF.

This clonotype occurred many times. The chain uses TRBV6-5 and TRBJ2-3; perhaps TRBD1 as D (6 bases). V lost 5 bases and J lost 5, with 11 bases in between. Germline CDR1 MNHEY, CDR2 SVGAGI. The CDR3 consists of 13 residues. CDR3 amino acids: CASSTGQKDTQYF. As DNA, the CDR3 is TGTGCCAGCAGTACCGGACAGAAAGATACGCAGTATTTT.

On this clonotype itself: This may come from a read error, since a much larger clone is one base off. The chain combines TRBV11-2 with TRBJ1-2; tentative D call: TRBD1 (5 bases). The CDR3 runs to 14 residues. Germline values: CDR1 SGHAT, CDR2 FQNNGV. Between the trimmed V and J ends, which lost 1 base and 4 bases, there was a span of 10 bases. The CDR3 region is CASSLAEGAYGYTF. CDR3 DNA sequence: TGTGCCAGCAGCTTAGCAGAAGGGGCCTATGGCTACACCTTC.

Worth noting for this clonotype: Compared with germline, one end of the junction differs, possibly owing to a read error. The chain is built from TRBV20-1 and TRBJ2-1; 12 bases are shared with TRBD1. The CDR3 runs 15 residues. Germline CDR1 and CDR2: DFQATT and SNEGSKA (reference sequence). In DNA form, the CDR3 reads TGCAGTGCTAGATACCGGGACAGGGGGCGGAATGAGCAGCTCTTC. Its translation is CSARYRDRGRNEQLF.

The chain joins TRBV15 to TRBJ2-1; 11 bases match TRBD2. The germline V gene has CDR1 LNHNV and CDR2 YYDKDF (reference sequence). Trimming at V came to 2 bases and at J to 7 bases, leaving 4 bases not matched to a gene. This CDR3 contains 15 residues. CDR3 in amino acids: CATSRLLAGVNEQFF. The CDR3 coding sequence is TGTGCCACCAGCAGACTACTAGCGGGGGTGAATGAGCAGTTCTTC.

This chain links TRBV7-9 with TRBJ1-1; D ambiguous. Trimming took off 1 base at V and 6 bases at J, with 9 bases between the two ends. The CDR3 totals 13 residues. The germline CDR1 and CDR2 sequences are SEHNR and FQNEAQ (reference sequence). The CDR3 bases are TGTGCCAGCAGCTTAGGAGGGATCGCTGAAGCTTTCTTT. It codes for CASSLGGIAEAFF.

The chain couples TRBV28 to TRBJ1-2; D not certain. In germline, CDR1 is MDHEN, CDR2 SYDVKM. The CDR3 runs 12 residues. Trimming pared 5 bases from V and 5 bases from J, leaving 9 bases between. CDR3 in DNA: TGTGCCAGCAGTAGATCCGGTTATGGCTACACCTTC. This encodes CASSRSGYGYTF.

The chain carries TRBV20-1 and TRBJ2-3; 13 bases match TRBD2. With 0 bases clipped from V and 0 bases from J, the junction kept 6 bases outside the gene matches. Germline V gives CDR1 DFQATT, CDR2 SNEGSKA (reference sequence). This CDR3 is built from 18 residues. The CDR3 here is CSARDRRTSGRSTDTQYF. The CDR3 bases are TGCAGTGCTAGAGATCGACGGACTAGCGGGAGAAGCACAGATACGCAGTATTTT.

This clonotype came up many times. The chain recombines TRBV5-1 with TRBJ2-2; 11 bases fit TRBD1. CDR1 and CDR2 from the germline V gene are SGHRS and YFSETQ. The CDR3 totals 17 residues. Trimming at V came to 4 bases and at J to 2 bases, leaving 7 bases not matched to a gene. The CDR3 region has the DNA TGCGCCAGCAGCCCCGGGACAGGGGGTACTAACACCGGGGAGCTGTTTTTT. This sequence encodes CASSPGTGGTNTGELFF.